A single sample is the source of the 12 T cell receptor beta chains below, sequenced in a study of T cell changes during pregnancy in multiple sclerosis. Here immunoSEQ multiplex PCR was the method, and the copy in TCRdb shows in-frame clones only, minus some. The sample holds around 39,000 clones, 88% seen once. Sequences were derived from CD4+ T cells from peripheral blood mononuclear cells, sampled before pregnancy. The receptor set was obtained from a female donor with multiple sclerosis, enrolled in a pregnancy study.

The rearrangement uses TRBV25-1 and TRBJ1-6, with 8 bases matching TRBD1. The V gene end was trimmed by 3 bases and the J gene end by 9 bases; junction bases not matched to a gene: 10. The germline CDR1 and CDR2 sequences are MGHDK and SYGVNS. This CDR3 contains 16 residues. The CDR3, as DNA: TGTGCCAGCAGTGACGAGACAGGGGATTTATTTTCACCCCTCCACTTT. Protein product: CASSDETGDLFSPLHF. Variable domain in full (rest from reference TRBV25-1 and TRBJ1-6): EADIYQTPRYLVIGTGKKITLECSQTMGHDKMYWYQQDPGMELHLIHYSYGVNSTEKGDLSSESTVSRIRTEHFPLTLESARPSHTSQYLCASSDETGDLFSPLHFGNGTRLTVT.

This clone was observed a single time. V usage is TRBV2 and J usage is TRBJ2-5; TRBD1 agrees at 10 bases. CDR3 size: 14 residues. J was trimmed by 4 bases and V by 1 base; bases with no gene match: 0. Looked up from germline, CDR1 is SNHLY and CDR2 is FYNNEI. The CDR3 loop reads CASSEGTGGETQYF. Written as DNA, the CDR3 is TGTGCCAGCAGTGAAGGGACAGGGGGAGAGACCCAGTACTTC.

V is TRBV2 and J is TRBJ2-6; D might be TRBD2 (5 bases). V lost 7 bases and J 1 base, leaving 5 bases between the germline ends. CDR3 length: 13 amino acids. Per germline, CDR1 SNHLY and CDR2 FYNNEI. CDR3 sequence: CASTGSGANVLTF. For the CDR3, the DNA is TGTGCCAGCACGGGGTCTGGGGCCAACGTCCTGACTTTC.

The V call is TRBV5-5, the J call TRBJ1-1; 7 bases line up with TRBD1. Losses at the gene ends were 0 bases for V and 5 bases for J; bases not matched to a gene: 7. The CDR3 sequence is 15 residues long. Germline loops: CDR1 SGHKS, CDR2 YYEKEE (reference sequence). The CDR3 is CASSLVAGGWTEAFF. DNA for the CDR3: TGTGCCAGCAGCTTGGTTGCAGGGGGTTGGACTGAAGCTTTCTTT.

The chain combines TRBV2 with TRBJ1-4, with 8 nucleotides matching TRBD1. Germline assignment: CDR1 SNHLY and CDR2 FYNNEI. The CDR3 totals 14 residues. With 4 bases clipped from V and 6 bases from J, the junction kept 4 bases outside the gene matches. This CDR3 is CASSGDRFHEKLFF. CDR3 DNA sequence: TGTGCCAGCAGTGGGGACAGGTTCCATGAAAAACTGTTTTTT.

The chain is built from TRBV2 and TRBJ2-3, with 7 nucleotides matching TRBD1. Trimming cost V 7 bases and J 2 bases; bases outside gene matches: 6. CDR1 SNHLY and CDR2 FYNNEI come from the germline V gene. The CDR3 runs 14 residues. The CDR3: CASTRGQPTDTQYF. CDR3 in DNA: TGTGCCAGCACAAGGGGACAGCCCACAGATACGCAGTATTTT.

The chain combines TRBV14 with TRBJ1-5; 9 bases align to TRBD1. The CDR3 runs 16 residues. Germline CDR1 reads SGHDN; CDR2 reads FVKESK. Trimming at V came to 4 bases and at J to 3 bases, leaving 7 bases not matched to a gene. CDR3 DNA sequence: TGTGCCAGCAGCCGAACCGGGACAGGGATCAATCAGCCCCAGCATTTT. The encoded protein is CASSRTGTGINQPQHF.

This CDR3 reads CAISELKETQYF. The CDR3 DNA reads as TGTGCCATCAGTGAGTTAAAAGAGACCCAGTACTTC. The V call is TRBV10-3, the J call TRBJ2-5, with unresolved D. V was pared by 1 base and J by 3 bases, with 3 bases between. Germline V gene data show CDR1 as ENHRY and CDR2 as SYGVKD. CDR3 length equals 12 residues.

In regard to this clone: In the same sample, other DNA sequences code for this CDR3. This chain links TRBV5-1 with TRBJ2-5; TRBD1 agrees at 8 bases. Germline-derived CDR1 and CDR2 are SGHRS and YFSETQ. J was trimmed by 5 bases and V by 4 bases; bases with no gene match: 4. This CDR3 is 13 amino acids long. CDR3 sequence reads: CASSPGQGETQYF. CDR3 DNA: TGCGCCAGCAGCCCAGGACAGGGCGAGACCCAGTACTTC.

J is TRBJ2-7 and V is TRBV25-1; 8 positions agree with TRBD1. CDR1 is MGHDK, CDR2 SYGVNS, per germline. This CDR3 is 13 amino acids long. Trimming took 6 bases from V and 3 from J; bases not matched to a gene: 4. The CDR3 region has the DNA TGTGCCAGCAGAGGGGACAGGTTCTACGAGCAGTACTTC. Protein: CASRGDRFYEQYF.

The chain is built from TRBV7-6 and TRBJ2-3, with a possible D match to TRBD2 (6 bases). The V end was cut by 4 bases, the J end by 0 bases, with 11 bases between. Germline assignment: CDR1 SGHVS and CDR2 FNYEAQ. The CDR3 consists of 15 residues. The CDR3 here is CASSSLSGSTDTQYF. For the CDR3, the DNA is TGTGCCAGCAGCTCTCTGAGCGGGAGCACAGATACGCAGTATTTT.

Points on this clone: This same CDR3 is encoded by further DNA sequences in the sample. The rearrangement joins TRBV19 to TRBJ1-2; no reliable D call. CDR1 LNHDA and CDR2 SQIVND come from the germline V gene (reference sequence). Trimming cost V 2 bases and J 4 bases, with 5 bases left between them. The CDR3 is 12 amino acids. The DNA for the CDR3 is TGTGCCAGTAGTATAAAGCGCTATGGCTACACCTTC. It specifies CASSIKRYGYTF.